This TCR beta chain was sequenced for a study of shared clonotypes between healthy human individuals. General study findings and limits: Sharing of clonotypes among donors was expected to vary with sequencing depth. It was the non-shared clonotypes that had lower generation probabilities than clonotypes shared by all four donors. Few donors restricted represented genetic and exposure-history diversity.

Deletions cut 5 bases from V and 3 bases from J, with 10 bases between. Germline V gene data show CDR1 as SGHTA and CDR2 as FQGNSA. The CDR3 is 13 amino acids. Details on this clone: The antigen is unknown.

The assay was immunoSEQ multiplex PCR, and TCRdb's table has in-frame clones only and misses some. The data hold under 550,000 clones, with 90% to 96% observed a single time. All participating donors were Caucasian adults from Nashville, Tennessee. The genes are TRBV7-2 and TRBJ1-1; D remains ambiguous. Sequenced: naive CD4+ T cells sorted from blood. Described subset: CD45RA+ positively selected. This sequence originates from a woman aged 25-40 years in good health. The chain's CDR3 is CASSHERDTEAFF. The CDR3 DNA reads TGTGCCAGCAGCCATGAACGGGACACTGAAGCTTTCTTT.